The 23 T cell receptor beta chains below come from one sample, sequenced in a study of yellow fever vaccine responses in identical twins. From the RT-PCR reads, TCRdb called clonotypes with MiXCR, one entry per CDR3 protein. Altogether about 13,000 distinct CDR3 sequences are present, 84% being singletons, with the ten largest covering roughly 1.8%. Sequences were derived from T cells from blood (PBMCs), unsorted or a sorted subset (not recorded which), sampled before or after yellow fever vaccination (not recorded which). These receptors were taken from a woman in her late teens or twenties who received the yellow fever vaccine.

This rearrangement joins TRBV7-2 to TRBJ2-3; D is uncertain. V gave up 11 bases and J gave up 4 bases, with 16 bases separating them. Germline lookup yields CDR1 SGHTA and CDR2 FQGNSA. CDR3 size: 13 residues. This chain's CDR3 is CALSRVVPDTQYF. In nucleotides, the CDR3 is TGTGCCTTATCAAGGGTAGTCCCAGATACGCAGTATTTT.

The chain combines TRBV28 with TRBJ2-1; tentatively, D is TRBD2 (6 bases). Germline V gene sequence: CDR1 MDHEN, CDR2 SYDVKM. Trimming removed 8 bases from V and 0 bases from J, with 11 bases in between. This CDR3 contains 14 residues. DNA of the CDR3: TGTGCCAGCGTTCCCGGGAGCTCCTACAATGAGCAGTTCTTC. It codes for CASVPGSSYNEQFF.

The V and J genes are TRBV29-1 and TRBJ2-1, with D unresolved. V dropped 5 bases and J dropped 5 bases, with 4 bases sitting between them. This CDR3 is built from 10 residues. Germline assignment: CDR1 SQVTM and CDR2 ANQGSEA. CDR3 in DNA: TGCAGCGTTCGAAACAATGAGCAGTTCTTC. This encodes CSVRNNEQFF.

V is TRBV18 and J is TRBJ2-2; D remains unclear. With 2 bases removed from V and 1 base from J, the gap between germline ends came to 11 bases. Germline lookup yields CDR1 KGHSH and CDR2 LQKENI. The CDR3 sequence is 16 residues long. CDR3 bases: TGTGCCAGCTCACCATTTCTTGGACGGAACACCGGGGAGCTGTTTTTT. It codes for CASSPFLGRNTGELFF.

The chain recombines TRBV18 with TRBJ2-7; 7 positions match TRBD1. V lost 3 bases to trimming and J lost 2 bases; unmatched junction nucleotides: 4. Germline V gives CDR1 KGHSH, CDR2 LQKENI. This CDR3 has 14 residues. The DNA of the CDR3 is TGTGCCAGCTCACCGGGACAGAGGGCCTACGAGCAGTACTTC. This encodes CASSPGQRAYEQYF.

V is TRBV11-2 and J is TRBJ2-7; D unclear. Looked up from germline, CDR1 is SGHAT and CDR2 is FQNNGV. Trimming left V 1 base short and J 3 bases short, with 7 bases between. The CDR3 runs 13 residues. The CDR3 spells CASSLVTHYEQYF. The CDR3 DNA reads TGTGCCAGCAGCTTAGTGACCCACTACGAGCAGTACTTC.

This CDR3 reads CSGWTGGQNIQYF. Here the CDR3 DNA reads TGCAGCGGTTGGACAGGGGGCCAAAACATTCAGTACTTC. The rearrangement uses TRBV29-1 and TRBJ2-4; 11 bases fit TRBD1. The CDR3 has 13 residues. Germline trimming cut 7 bases from V and 5 bases from J; bases unmatched to any gene: 4. The germline gives CDR1 SQVTM, CDR2 ANQGSEA.

The V call is TRBV11-3, the J call TRBJ1-5; tentatively, D is TRBD1 (6 bases). V lost 8 bases, J lost 5 bases, and 13 bases lay in between. CDR1 is SGHNT and CDR2 is YENEEA in the germline V gene. This CDR3 comprises 13 residues. CDR3 sequence reads: CASGQGRDQPQHF. The CDR3 DNA sequence: TGTGCCAGCGGCCAGGGGCGGGATCAGCCCCAGCATTTT. Looking up the rest from reference TRBV11-3 and TRBJ1-5 gives the full variable domain: EAGVVQSPRYKIIEKKQPVAFWCNPISGHNTLYWYLQNLGQGPELLIRYENEEAVDDSQLPKDRFSAERLKGVDSTLKIQPAELGDSAVYLCASGQGRDQPQHFGDGTRLSIL.

The chain employs TRBV13 and TRBJ1-4, with 7 bases aligning to TRBD1. V lost 6 bases, J lost 8 bases, and 12 bases stayed unmatched. Germline V lookup: CDR1 PRHDT, CDR2 FYEKMQ (reference sequence). CDR3 length equals 15 residues. DNA of the CDR3: TGTGCCAGCAGAAGTGAGGGGGCGCGTTTGGAAAAACTGTTTTTT. Translating gives CASRSEGARLEKLFF.

The chain joins TRBV15 to TRBJ2-7; D gene uncertain. CDR3 length equals 13 residues. From germline, CDR1 is LNHNV and CDR2 YYDKDF (reference sequence). V lost 1 base, J lost 4 bases, and 8 bases lay in between. CDR3 DNA: TGTGCCACCAGCAGAGCAGTGGCTTACGAGCAGTACTTC. Protein sequence: CATSRAVAYEQYF.

J is TRBJ2-7 and V is TRBV7-9; D remains unclear. Germline CDR1 SEHNR, CDR2 FQNEAQ (reference sequence). With 5 bases removed from V and 4 bases from J, the gap between germline ends came to 6 bases. The CDR3 is made up of 11 amino acids. The DNA of the CDR3 is TGTGCCAGCAGCATTTCTTACGAGCAGTACTTC. It specifies CASSISYEQYF. The whole variable domain, filled in from reference TRBV7-9 and TRBJ2-7, reads DTGVSQNPRHKITKRGQNVTFRCDPISEHNRLYWYRQTLGQGPEFLTYFQNEAQLEKSRLLSDRFSAERPKGSFSTLEIQRTEQGDSAMYLCASSISYEQYFGPGTRLTVT.

The CDR3 coding sequence is TGCAGTGCTAGGGAATCCCTAGCGGGATTCAGAGCGGATACGCAGTATTTT. As protein: CSARESLAGFRADTQYF. The chain links TRBV20-1 to TRBJ2-3; TRBD2 matches 9 bases. The V gene end was trimmed by 3 bases and the J gene end by 6 bases; junction bases not matched to a gene: 16. The CDR3 extends over 17 amino acids. Per the germline V gene, CDR1 is DFQATT and CDR2 is SNEGSKA (reference sequence).

This clonotype was seen a few times. This chain uses TRBV7-2 with TRBJ1-2; the match to TRBD1 covers 8 bases. Trimming cost V 6 bases and J 8 bases; bases outside gene matches: 8. Germline values: CDR1 SGHTA, CDR2 FQGNSA. The CDR3 length is 13 residues. This chain's CDR3 is CASRKDREWGYTF. CDR3 nucleotide sequence: TGTGCCAGCAGGAAGGACAGGGAGTGGGGCTACACCTTC.

The rearrangement links TRBV5-1 to TRBJ2-1; D unclear. In germline, CDR1 is SGHRS, CDR2 YFSETQ. The CDR3 runs 15 residues. V lost 0 bases and J 0 bases, leaving 7 bases between the germline ends. The CDR3 spells CASSLEQTSYNEQFF. CDR3 DNA sequence: TGCGCCAGCAGCTTGGAACAGACCTCCTACAATGAGCAGTTCTTC.

This rearrangement joins TRBV29-1 to TRBJ2-3; D may be TRBD1 or TRBD2 (5 bases each). Trimming removed 3 bases at V and 6 bases at J, with 7 bases between. The CDR3 extends over 11 amino acids. CDR1 and CDR2 from the germline V gene are SQVTM and ANQGSEA. CDR3 sequence (DNA): TGCAGCGTTGAGTGGGGGGATACGCAGTATTTT. The encoded protein is CSVEWGDTQYF.

This clonotype was detected once. V usage is TRBV29-1 and J usage is TRBJ2-1; tentatively, D is TRBD1 (6 bases). This CDR3 has 13 amino acids. The V end was cut by 7 bases, the J end by 3 bases, with 13 bases between. Germline V gives CDR1 SQVTM, CDR2 ANQGSEA. In nucleotides, the CDR3 is TGCAGCGGCCGGGACACTTTCTACAATGAGCAGTTCTTC. Translation: CSGRDTFYNEQFF.

The rearrangement joins TRBV18 to TRBJ2-7, with 7 bases matching TRBD1. Germline loops: CDR1 KGHSH, CDR2 LQKENI. The junction had 8 bases not matched to a gene; V was cut back by 2 bases and J by 4 bases. This CDR3 contains 15 residues. This chain's CDR3 is CASSPARDRTYEQYF. The CDR3 DNA follows: TGTGCCAGCTCACCAGCGAGGGACAGAACATACGAGCAGTACTTC. The full variable domain, completed using reference TRBV18 and TRBJ2-7, is NAGVMQNPRHLVRRRGQEARLRCSPMKGHSHVYWYRQLPEEGLKFMVYLQKENIIDESGMPKERFSAEFPKEGPSILRIQQVVRGDSAAYFCASSPARDRTYEQYFGPGTRLTVT.

This chain connects TRBV29-1 to TRBJ1-2; D unclear. Germline V gene lookup returns CDR1 SQVTM and CDR2 ANQGSEA. The CDR3 consists of 13 residues. Deletions cut 6 bases from V and 1 base from J, with 12 bases between. The CDR3, as DNA: TGCAGCGTAGCCCCCACAGATAACTATGGCTACACCTTC. Its translation is CSVAPTDNYGYTF.

V and J are TRBV2 and TRBJ2-7; D may be TRBD1 (6 bases). Trimming removed 3 bases from V and 8 bases from J, with 11 bases in between. The length of the CDR3 is 12 residues. Germline V gene sequence: CDR1 SNHLY, CDR2 FYNNEI. The CDR3 loop reads CASSDLGGQQYF. CDR3 sequence (DNA): TGTGCCAGCAGTGATCTTGGGGGCCAGCAGTACTTC.

This clonotype has a handful of counts. The chain couples TRBV12-3 or TRBV12-4 to TRBJ1-1; TRBD1 is a possible D gene (5 bases). Trimming removed 2 bases from V and 4 bases from J, with 8 bases in between. The CDR3 totals 13 residues. CDR3 nucleotides: TGTGCCAGCAGTTTAATAGGGACCACTGAAGCTTTCTTT. Translated, it gives CASSLIGTTEAFF.

The rearrangement uses TRBV2 and TRBJ2-1; the D is unclear. The germline V gene has CDR1 SNHLY and CDR2 FYNNEI. V lost 6 bases and J 8 bases, leaving 14 bases between the germline ends. This CDR3 has 13 amino acids. The CDR3: CASRGSSVDEQFF. CDR3 sequence (DNA): TGTGCCAGCAGAGGGTCCTCAGTCGATGAGCAGTTCTTC.

The chain is built from TRBV4-1 and TRBJ2-5; 9 bases fit TRBD2. CDR1 and CDR2 (germline): MGHRA, YSYEKL. The V segment lost 0 bases and the J segment 2 bases; nucleotides outside the gene matches: 7. CDR3 length: 17 amino acids. CDR3 bases: TGCGCCAGCAGCCAAGATTTCGCCAGCGGGAGGCAAGAGACCCAGTACTTC. It encodes CASSQDFASGRQETQYF.

This chain links TRBV5-4 with TRBJ2-1; 10 nucleotides agree with TRBD2. V was clipped by 3 bases and J by 4 bases; unmatched bases: 10. Germline-derived CDR1 and CDR2 are SGHNT and YYREEE (reference sequence). This CDR3 spans 17 amino acids. Written as DNA, the CDR3 is TGTGCCAGCAGCTGGGGGTTAGCGGGGGGACGATACAATGAGCAGTTCTTC. Protein sequence: CASSWGLAGGRYNEQFF.